Listed below are T cell receptor beta chains from one sample, sequenced in a study of human T cells and chemical hapten exposure. MiXCR, run by TCRdb on the RACE reads, gives a single entry per CDR3 protein. The repertoire has 210,000 or so distinct CDR3 sequences, about 25% of them found once; the top ten carry roughly 2.5%. Source: whole blood, taken in connection with sensitization to the hapten diphenylcyclopropenone (DPC). Every receptor here comes from a middle-aged woman with alopecia areata. Some clones in this sample may be carry-over from other donors' samples. Both conserved end residues are part of each CDR3. A D gene is named only where the DNA matches it firmly. Clone size is stated in some rows and not others, as once, few, many or a class when expanded.

size | J | D | V | DNA | CDR3
- | TRBJ1-2 | TRBD1 | TRBV6-1 | TGTGCCAGCAGGGACAGGGGGACTCTGGATGGCTACACCTTC | CASRDRGTLDGYTF
many | TRBJ1-3 | TRBD1 | TRBV29-1 | TGCAGCGTTGAAGATGGGGGACAGGGGTCTGGAAACACCATATATTTT | CSVEDGGQGSGNTIYF
- | TRBJ2-1 | - | TRBV29-1 | TGCAGCGTTGTATTAGCGAGGCAGTTCTTC | CSVVLARQFF
- | TRBJ2-7 | - | TRBV7-9 | TGTGCCAGCGGCGGCCTAGGGGGTGAGCAGTACTTC | CASGGLGGEQYF
- | TRBJ1-1 | - | TRBV18 | TGTGCCAGCTCACCACCGTGGGACACTGAAGCTTTCTTT | CASSPPWDTEAFF
- | TRBJ1-3 | - | TRBV2 | TGTGCCAGCACCCGAGGGACTGCTGGAAACACCATATATTTT | CASTRGTAGNTIYF
- | TRBJ1-2 | - | TRBV29-1 | TGCAGCGTTGACAGAAAGGACAGAGACTATGGCTACACCTTC | CSVDRKDRDYGYTF
- | TRBJ2-7 | - | TRBV4-3 | TGCGCCAGCAGCCAAATCTACGGGACTCATTACGAGCAGTACTTC | CASSQIYGTHYEQYF
many | TRBJ1-1 | TRBD1 | TRBV20-1 | TGCAGTGCTAGGGCCGGGACAGGGAACACTGAAGCTTTCTTT | CSARAGTGNTEAFF
many | TRBJ2-5 | - | TRBV19 | TGTGCCAGTAGTATCGGGGACACCGGAGAGACCCAGTACTTC | CASSIGDTGETQYF
few | TRBJ2-5 | TRBD2 | TRBV20-1 | TGCAGTGCGACCGGGACTAGCGGTCTAGGGGAGACCCAGTACTTC | CSATGTSGLGETQYF
few | TRBJ2-1 | TRBD2 | TRBV20-1 | TGCAGTGCTAGGCCTTCTAGCGGGAGCGGCGTCAATGAGCAGTTCTTC | CSARPSSGSGVNEQFF
few | TRBJ1-2 | - | TRBV6-5 | TGTGCCAGCAGACCGACGGTCCGGGATGGCTACACCTTC | CASRPTVRDGYTF
- | TRBJ1-6 | - | TRBV20-1 | TGCAGTGGGACCGGGGCCAATAATTCACCCCTCCACTTT | CSGTGANNSPLHF
- | TRBJ2-1 | TRBD1 | TRBV5-1 | TGCACCAGCAGCGGACAGGGTGAGCAGTTCTTC | CTSSGQGEQFF
- | TRBJ2-3 | - | TRBV20-1 | TGCAGTGCCCCAATTCGAGGTTCAGATACGCAGTATTTT | CSAPIRGSDTQYF
- | TRBJ2-3 | - | TRBV18 | TGTGCCAGCTCGCCAACAGGGAGAACAGATACGCAGTATTTT | CASSPTGRTDTQYF
- | TRBJ2-1 | TRBD2 | TRBV5-4 | TGTGCCAGCAGCTTGTCTAGCGGGAGGGGGAATGAGCAGTTCTTC | CASSLSSGRGNEQFF
- | TRBJ1-5 | - | TRBV6-1 | TGTGCCAGCAGTGAAGCGGCGGGAGGCTATGGCAATCAGCCCCAGCATTTT | CASSEAAGGYGNQPQHF
- | TRBJ1-6 | - | TRBV7-8 | TGTGCCAGCAGCGTCTATGGGAGTTCACCCCTCCACTTT | CASSVYGSSPLHF
- | TRBJ2-3 | TRBD2 | TRBV29-1 | TGCAGCGTTGAAGTGGGGACTAGCGGGCCAGATACGCAGTATTTT | CSVEVGTSGPDTQYF
- | TRBJ2-1 | - | TRBV19 | TGTGCCAGTAGTCCTATCGGGAATCCCTACAATGAGCAGTTCTTC | CASSPIGNPYNEQFF
few | TRBJ1-1 | - | TRBV6-1 | TGTGCCAGCAGTACGCAGGGGACCACTGAAGCTTTCTTT | CASSTQGTTEAFF
many | TRBJ2-5 | TRBD2 | TRBV20-1 | TGCAGTGCTAAGCGGGAACATAAAGAGACCCAGTACTTC | CSAKREHKETQYF
- | TRBJ1-1 | - | TRBV7-9 | TGTGCCAGCAGCTTAATGTGGTTGGCGGGGAGGGCCCGGGGAAACACTGAAGCTTTCTTT | CASSLMWLAGRARGNTEAFF
few | TRBJ1-1 | - | TRBV28 | TGTGCCAGCAGTTTATCAGGGACTGAAGCTTTCTTT | CASSLSGTEAFF
- | TRBJ2-5 | TRBD1 | TRBV11-2 | TGTGCCAGCAGCCCGACTAACACAGGGGCCCAGTACTTC | CASSPTNTGAQYF
few | TRBJ2-7 | - | TRBV5-1 | TGCGCCAGCAGCCCCCGTATTGACTACGAGCAGTACTTC | CASSPRIDYEQYF
many | TRBJ1-2 | - | TRBV6-2/TRBV6-3 | TGTGCCAGCAGCCAAACAGGGCGAAACGGCTACACCTTC | CASSQTGRNGYTF
few | TRBJ2-1 | - | TRBV5-5 | TGTGCCAGCAGCCCGGGGGCAGGGGCTAGGAATGAGCAGTTCTTC | CASSPGAGARNEQFF
- | TRBJ1-5 | - | TRBV28 | TGTGCCAGCAGTTTAGGAGGGGGTCGGCAGCCCCAGCATTTT | CASSLGGGRQPQHF
few | TRBJ2-5 | - | TRBV11-2 | TGTGCCAGCAGCTCCCGGGCGGGTCGGGGCGAGACCCAGTACTTC | CASSSRAGRGETQYF
- | TRBJ2-1 | TRBD2 | TRBV12-3/TRBV12-4 | TGTGCCAGCAGAGATCGACTAGCGGGAGGGCGCAATGAGCAGTTCTTC | CASRDRLAGGRNEQFF
- | TRBJ1-5 | TRBD1 | TRBV7-9 | TGTGCCAGCAGCTTTGGCGACAGGGTACGTCAGCCCCAGCATTTT | CASSFGDRVRQPQHF
- | TRBJ2-7 | - | TRBV6-6 | TGTGCCAGCGAGGGGACTGCCTACGAGCAGTACTTC | CASEGTAYEQYF
many | TRBJ1-5 | TRBD1 | TRBV20-1 | TGCAGTGCTAGAGACAGGGGGCTAGATCAGCCCCAGCATTTT | CSARDRGLDQPQHF
few | TRBJ2-3 | - | TRBV7-2 | TGTGCCAGCAGCTTAAAACCCACAGATACGCAGTATTTT | CASSLKPTDTQYF
- | TRBJ2-5 | TRBD2 | TRBV28 | TGTGCCAGCAGTTTCGTTAGCGGGAGGCTCCTGGACCAAGAGACCCAGTACTTC | CASSFVSGRLLDQETQYF
few | TRBJ2-1 | TRBD2 | TRBV7-9 | TGTGCCCGCGGGGACCGCGCGGGGGGGAATGAGCAGTTCTTC | CARGDRAGGNEQFF
- | TRBJ2-1 | - | TRBV7-2 | TGTGCCAGCAGCGTCGGGTGGCAACGCAATGAGCAGTTCTTC | CASSVGWQRNEQFF
few | TRBJ2-1 | - | TRBV12-3/TRBV12-4 | TGTGCCAGCACCTCCATGGAGGCGGTAAGGATCTTC | CASTSMEAVRIF
few | TRBJ1-3 | - | TRBV29-1 | TGCAGCGTTAGACAGTCCTCTGGAAACACCATATATTTT | CSVRQSSGNTIYF
few | TRBJ2-2 | TRBD2 | TRBV6-1 | TGTGCCAGCTCCCGGGAGGGTTACACCGGGGAGCTGTTTTTT | CASSREGYTGELFF
- | TRBJ2-6 | - | TRBV27 | TGTGCCAGCAGACCTCCCTACAGGGCTGGGGCCAACGTCCTGACTTTC | CASRPPYRAGANVLTF
- | TRBJ1-1 | - | TRBV7-2 | TGTGCCAGCAGCTTAGGGGTTGGGATGAACACTGAAGCTTTCTTT | CASSLGVGMNTEAFF